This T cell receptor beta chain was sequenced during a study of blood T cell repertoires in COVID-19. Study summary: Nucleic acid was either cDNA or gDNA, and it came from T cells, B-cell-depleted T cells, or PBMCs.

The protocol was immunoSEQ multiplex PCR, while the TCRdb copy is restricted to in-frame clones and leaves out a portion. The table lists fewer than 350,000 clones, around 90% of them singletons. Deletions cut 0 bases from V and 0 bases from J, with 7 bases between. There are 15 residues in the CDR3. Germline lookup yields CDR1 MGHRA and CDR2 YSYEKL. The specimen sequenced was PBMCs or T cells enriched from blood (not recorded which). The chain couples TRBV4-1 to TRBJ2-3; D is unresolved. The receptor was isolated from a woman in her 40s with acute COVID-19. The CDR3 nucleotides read TGCGCCAGCAGCCAAGATCCAACTAGCACAGATACGCAGTATTTT. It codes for CASSQDPTSTDTQYF.